Listed here are 32 T cell receptor beta chains from one sample, sequenced in a study of cytomegalovirus exposure and HLA in healthy donors. TCRdb keeps only in-frame clones here, not all; method: immunoSEQ multiplex PCR. The top ten clones hold approximately 2% of a sample with 100,000 to 150,000 clones, about 91% of them seen once. Specimen: PBMCs. The source of these receptors is a man younger than 35 in good health and CMV-seronegative.

The chain uses TRBV7-8 and TRBJ2-3, with D maybe TRBD2 (5 bases). In germline, CDR1 is SGHVS, CDR2 FQNEAQ. The CDR3 is 16 residues long. V was shortened by 5 bases and J by 0 bases, with 15 bases between the two germline ends. The CDR3 protein is CASSPRTRTSTDTQYF. As DNA, the CDR3 is TGTGCCAGCAGCCCTAGGACCAGGACTAGCACAGATACGCAGTATTTT.

This chain uses TRBV2 with TRBJ2-3; TRBD2 matches 11 bases. The CDR3 has 16 residues. Unmatched junction bases numbered 5, after V lost 4 bases and J lost 2 bases. Germline loops: CDR1 SNHLY, CDR2 FYNNEI. CDR3 nucleotides: TGTGCCAGCAGTGGGCCTAGCGGGGGGACCACAGATACGCAGTATTTT. It encodes CASSGPSGGTTDTQYF.

This clone was counted once. The V and J genes are TRBV15 and TRBJ2-5, with 7 bases matching TRBD2. The CDR3 covers 19 residues. The ends lost 1 base at V and 5 bases at J; junction bases unmatched: 19. Germline V gene data show CDR1 as LNHNV and CDR2 as YYDKDF (reference sequence). The CDR3 is CATSRGRLPGGSGNETQYF. The CDR3 DNA follows: TGTGCCACCAGCAGAGGTCGGCTCCCGGGAGGCAGTGGTAATGAGACCCAGTACTTC.

This sequence joins TRBV2 and TRBJ2-3; no reliable D call. The CDR3 loop spans 14 amino acids. Germline-derived CDR1 and CDR2 are SNHLY and FYNNEI. V dropped 6 bases and J dropped 4 bases, with 14 bases sitting between them. The CDR3, as DNA: TGTGCCAGCAGGGGCGCTCGCCGCGCAGATACGCAGTATTTT. It specifies CASRGARRADTQYF.

V usage is TRBV7-9 and J usage is TRBJ1-1; D ambiguous. CDR1 is SEHNR, CDR2 FQNEAQ, per germline (reference sequence). The V gene lost 4 bases and the J gene lost 3 bases, with 15 bases spanning the gap. The CDR3 contains 15 residues. In DNA, the CDR3 is TGTGCCAGCAGCTACCTCGAGAAGGAGGACACTGAAGCTTTCTTT. Protein product: CASSYLEKEDTEAFF.

The CDR3 sequence is CSVGGGEPKETQYF. CDR3 in DNA: TGCAGCGTCGGCGGGGGGGAGCCAAAAGAGACCCAGTACTTC. The chain is built from TRBV29-1 and TRBJ2-5, with 9 bases lining up with TRBD2. The CDR3 runs 14 residues. Germline lookup yields CDR1 SQVTM and CDR2 ANQGSEA. V trimming: 6 bases; J trimming: 3 bases; junction bases outside the gene matches: 8.

J is TRBJ1-5 and V is TRBV2; the D is unclear. Trimming stripped 2 bases from V and 0 bases from J, with 11 bases between. The germline gives CDR1 SNHLY, CDR2 FYNNEI. The CDR3 length is 16 residues. CDR3 DNA sequence: TGTGCCAGCAGTGAAATGGTACTGTATAGCAATCAGCCCCAGCATTTT. Amino acids: CASSEMVLYSNQPQHF.

This clone was counted once. This sequence joins TRBV5-6 and TRBJ2-2; no firm D call. Trimming left V 5 bases short and J 4 bases short, with 6 bases between. This CDR3 contains 12 residues. Germline V gene sequence: CDR1 SGHDT, CDR2 YYEEEE. The DNA of the CDR3 is TGTGCCAGCAGTTTCGGCACCGGGGAGCTGTTTTTT. This encodes CASSFGTGELFF. Full variable domain (missing parts from reference TRBV5-6 and TRBJ2-2): DAGVTQSPTHLIKTRGQQVTLRCSPKSGHDTVSWYQQALGQGPQFIFQYYEEEERQRGNFPDRFSGHQFPNYSSELNVNALLLGDSALYLCASSFGTGELFFGEGSRLTVL.

The V gene is TRBV7-2, the J gene TRBJ2-1; D perhaps matches TRBD2 (5 bases). The CDR3 sequence is 16 residues long. V lost 5 bases to trimming and J lost 3 bases, with 17 bases between them. Germline CDR1 is SGHTA and CDR2 is FQGNSA. CDR3 region: CASSPHSSGIYNEQFF. For the CDR3, the DNA is TGTGCCAGCAGCCCGCATTCCTCGGGGATCTACAATGAGCAGTTCTTC. Filled out from reference TRBV7-2 and TRBJ2-1, the complete variable domain reads GAGVSQSPSNKVTEKGKDVELRCDPISGHTALYWYRQSLGQGLEFLIYFQGNSAPDKSGLPSDRFSAERTGGSVSTLTIQRTQQEDSAVYLCASSPHSSGIYNEQFFGPGTRLTVL.

The chain combines TRBV6-1 with TRBJ2-1; D is possibly TRBD2 (5 bases). Germline V CDR1 and CDR2: MNHNS, SASEGT. Trimming took 7 bases from V and 0 from J, leaving 13 bases between them. The CDR3 has 15 residues. This CDR3 is CASKRRPSSYNEQFF. The CDR3 DNA is TGTGCCAGCAAGAGGAGGCCTAGCTCCTACAATGAGCAGTTCTTC.

In its sample, this clone was seen once. This rearrangement joins TRBV6-5 to TRBJ1-5; D gene ambiguous. This CDR3 contains 13 residues. Per germline, CDR1 MNHEY and CDR2 SVGAGI. Deletions cut 5 bases from V and 6 bases from J, with 11 bases between. The CDR3 DNA sequence: TGTGCCAGCAGTATTTCCCCTTCTCAGCCCCAGCATTTT. This sequence encodes CASSISPSQPQHF.

This clone came up a few times. The gene calls are TRBV6-6 and TRBJ1-2; weak D call: TRBD1 (5 bases). V was trimmed by 4 bases and J by 0 bases, leaving 15 bases between them. The CDR3 length is 16 residues. Germline V gene lookup returns CDR1 MNHNY and CDR2 SVGAGI (reference sequence). The CDR3 protein is CASSSGQGRANYGYTF. CDR3 DNA sequence: TGTGCCAGCAGTTCAGGGCAGGGTAGAGCTAACTATGGCTACACCTTC.

V is TRBV27 and J is TRBJ1-1; maybe TRBD1 (5 bases). CDR1 and CDR2 from the germline V gene are MNHEY and SMNVEV (reference sequence). Trimming pared 2 bases from V and 2 bases from J, leaving 9 bases between. This CDR3 comprises 14 residues. The CDR3 DNA reads as TGTGCCAGCAGTTTAATCGGGGGTAACACTGAAGCTTTCTTT. This translates into CASSLIGGNTEAFF.

V and J are TRBV5-1 and TRBJ1-2, with D perhaps matching TRBD1 (6 bases). CDR1 is SGHRS and CDR2 is YFSETQ in the germline V gene. The CDR3 spans 16 residues. The V and J ends lost 1 base and 4 bases respectively, with 17 bases between them. CDR3 in amino acids: CASSLSPGGLVYGYTF. Here the CDR3 DNA reads TGCGCCAGCAGCTTGAGCCCGGGGGGGCTGGTCTATGGCTACACCTTC.

The chain carries TRBV6-5 and TRBJ2-1; no clear D gene. Trimming stripped 0 bases from V and 0 bases from J, with 6 bases between. The CDR3 is made up of 15 amino acids. Germline CDR1 is MNHEY and CDR2 is SVGAGI. The CDR3 protein is CASSYSSSSYNEQFF. The DNA of the CDR3 is TGTGCCAGCAGTTACTCTAGTAGCTCCTACAATGAGCAGTTCTTC.

This clone was recorded only once. The gene calls are TRBV5-6 and TRBJ2-5; 7 bases fit TRBD2. The CDR3 has 17 amino acids. Looked up from germline, CDR1 is SGHDT and CDR2 is YYEEEE. Losses at the gene ends were 4 bases for V and 2 bases for J; bases not matched to a gene: 14. The CDR3 DNA follows: TGTGCCAGCAGCCCCCTGGGGGGGGTCGGGGTGCAAGAGACCCAGTACTTC. Translated, it gives CASSPLGGVGVQETQYF.

V usage is TRBV29-1 and J usage is TRBJ2-3; TRBD1 aligns across 8 bases. The CDR3 covers 13 residues. J gave up 6 bases and V 6 bases, and 8 bases lay outside the gene matches. The germline gives CDR1 SQVTM, CDR2 ANQGSEA. CDR3 coding DNA: TGCAGCGTGTCCCAGGGGGCATCTGATACGCAGTATTTT. Amino acid sequence: CSVSQGASDTQYF.

The V gene is TRBV18, the J gene TRBJ1-4; TRBD1 agrees at 9 bases. CDR1 and CDR2 (germline): KGHSH, LQKENI. J was trimmed by 4 bases and V by 3 bases; bases with no gene match: 3. The CDR3 runs to 15 residues. This CDR3 reads CASSPGTGYNEKLFF. The CDR3, as DNA: TGTGCCAGCTCACCGGGGACAGGGTATAATGAAAAACTGTTTTTT.

V is TRBV27 and J is TRBJ1-5, with TRBD1 matching over 8 bases. This CDR3 comprises 16 residues. The V segment lost 6 bases and the J segment 7 bases; nucleotides outside the gene matches: 14. Germline V gives CDR1 MNHEY, CDR2 SMNVEV (reference sequence). CDR3 nucleotide sequence: TGTGCCAGCAGGATACCGGGAGGACAGGGTCAACAGCCCCAGCATTTT. Protein sequence: CASRIPGGQGQQPQHF.

The chain employs TRBV19 and TRBJ1-3; the D gene is possibly TRBD1 (5 bases). The CDR3 totals 11 residues. V was shortened by 11 bases and J by 4 bases, with 9 bases between the two germline ends. Germline V gene sequence: CDR1 LNHDA, CDR2 SQIVND (reference sequence). For the CDR3, the DNA is TGTGCCGGGGCGGGAGGAAACACCATATATTTT. Translation: CAGAGGNTIYF.

This chain joins TRBV10-2 and TRBJ1-1; D gene unclear. Germline V gives CDR1 WSHSY, CDR2 SAAADI. V was clipped by 6 bases and J by 0 bases, with 8 bases between them. The CDR3 sequence is 13 residues long. CDR3: CASRTELNTEAFF. The DNA of the CDR3 is TGCGCCAGCAGAACAGAGTTGAACACTGAAGCTTTCTTT.

The chain uses TRBV5-1 and TRBJ1-2; TRBD1 agrees at 8 bases. The CDR3 length is 13 residues. V lost 4 bases to trimming and J lost 6 bases; unmatched junction nucleotides: 5. Germline lookup yields CDR1 SGHRS and CDR2 YFSETQ. Here the CDR3 reads CASSQNRGDGYTF. The CDR3 bases are TGCGCCAGCAGCCAGAACAGGGGGGATGGCTACACCTTC.

The V gene is TRBV4-1, the J gene TRBJ2-7; 8 bases align to TRBD2. Germline V CDR1 and CDR2: MGHRA, YSYEKL. The CDR3 length is 15 residues. V shed 5 bases, J shed 5 bases, and the junction held 11 bases outside the gene matches. CDR3 protein: CASSYPGTSLDEQYF. The CDR3 DNA reads TGCGCCAGCAGCTACCCCGGGACTAGTCTAGACGAGCAGTACTTC.

This rearrangement joins TRBV7-6 to TRBJ1-1; D is uncertain. CDR1 is SGHVS and CDR2 is FNYEAQ in the germline V gene. CDR3 length equals 16 residues. Trimming removed 6 bases at V and 3 bases at J, with 20 bases between. The CDR3 DNA is TGTGCCAGCAGACAAAAGCACCCAACAGAAGACACTGAAGCTTTCTTT. This translates into CASRQKHPTEDTEAFF. The full variable domain, its missing parts supplied by reference TRBV7-6 and TRBJ1-1, is GAGVSQSPRYKVTKRGQDVALRCDPISGHVSLYWYRQALGQGPEFLTYFNYEAQQDKSGLPNDRFSAERPEGSISTLTIQRTEQRDSAMYRCASRQKHPTEDTEAFFGQGTRLTVV.

J is TRBJ1-1 and V is TRBV28, with D possibly matching TRBD1 (5 bases). Trimming removed 5 bases at V and 11 bases at J, with 21 bases between. The length of the CDR3 is 14 residues. CDR1 is MDHEN, CDR2 SYDVKM, per germline. The CDR3 sequence: CASSQGNAGTGAFF. As DNA, the CDR3 is TGTGCCAGCAGTCAGGGAAATGCGGGGACGGGGGCTTTCTTT.

The chain carries TRBV10-1 and TRBJ2-5, with 7 bases fitting TRBD1. The CDR3 sequence is 13 residues long. CDR1 is WNHNN, CDR2 SYGVQD, per germline (reference sequence). After removal of 3 bases from V and 4 bases from J, the junction contained 2 bases not matched to a gene. The CDR3 sequence is CASSDWTGETQYF. CDR3 DNA: TGCGCCAGCAGTGACTGGACAGGAGAGACCCAGTACTTC.

The chain employs TRBV11-2 and TRBJ2-7; D not resolved. The germline V and J ends were trimmed by 1 base and 6 bases, with 7 bases remaining between them. CDR1 is SGHAT and CDR2 is FQNNGV in the germline V gene. The CDR3 is 12 residues long. The CDR3 coding sequence is TGTGCCAGCAGCTTAGTGTATTCCGAGCAGTACTTC. Protein sequence: CASSLVYSEQYF.

This rearrangement joins TRBV21-1 to TRBJ2-5; the table's D call TRBD1 went unverified against the DNA. TRBV21-1 is an annotated pseudogene. The CDR3 has 17 amino acids. The CDR3 DNA reads TGTGCCAGCAGCACTTCGGGACAGGGGGCCGGGGGAGAGACCCAGTACTTC. Its protein is CASSTSGQGAGGETQYF.

The genes are TRBV28 and TRBJ2-5; 11 nucleotides match TRBD1. Germline V lookup: CDR1 MDHEN, CDR2 SYDVKM. This CDR3 has 14 residues. V dropped 9 bases and J dropped 1; count of bases not matched to a gene: 4. In DNA, the CDR3 is TGTGCCAGTGGGACAGGGGGTCTCCAAGAGACCCAGTACTTC. The encoded protein is CASGTGGLQETQYF. Filled out from reference TRBV28 and TRBJ2-5, the complete variable domain reads DVKVTQSSRYLVKRTGEKVFLECVQDMDHENMFWYRQDPGLGLRLIYFSYDVKMKEKGDIPEGYSVSREKKERFSLILESASTNQTSMYLCASGTGGLQETQYFGPGTRLLVL.

V and J are TRBV7-2 and TRBJ2-1, with 11 bases matching TRBD2. CDR3 length: 16 residues. The germline gives CDR1 SGHTA, CDR2 FQGNSA. Trimming took 2 bases from V and 8 from J; bases not matched to a gene: 8. CDR3 sequence (DNA): TGTGCCAGCAGCTTATCTCTAGCGGGGGGTAGCGATGAGCAGTTCTTC. Amino acids: CASSLSLAGGSDEQFF.

The chain joins TRBV4-3 to TRBJ1-2, with D possibly being TRBD1 (5 bases). CDR3 length: 15 amino acids. The V and J ends lost 0 bases and 5 bases respectively, with 13 bases between them. Germline CDR1 LGHNA, CDR2 YSLEER. The CDR3 region is CASSQDQTDPYGYTF. DNA for the CDR3: TGCGCCAGCAGCCAAGATCAGACAGACCCATATGGCTACACCTTC.

The chain links TRBV18 to TRBJ1-5; D uncertain. Germline values: CDR1 KGHSH, CDR2 LQKENI. V lost 4 bases and J lost 0, with 13 bases in between. This CDR3 region has 16 residues. CDR3 nucleotide sequence: TGTGCCAGCTCACGATACACGTATGATAGCAATCAGCCCCAGCATTTT. The encoded protein is CASSRYTYDSNQPQHF.